Following are 2 T cell receptor beta chains from one sample sequenced in a study of lymphopenia after photon versus proton radiotherapy. The method was immunoSEQ multiplex PCR; TCRdb's version includes in-frame clones alone and lacks a portion of them. The sample has 20,000 to 30,000 clones, about 92% seen once. Material: peripheral blood, obtained from a patient treated with photon-based radiotherapy. The receptors originated from a woman between 45 and 60 years old with cholangiocarcinoma.

Only one count was recorded for this clone. The CDR3 region has the DNA TGTGCCAGTAGTATAGGGTTCGGCGTGACTGAAGCTTTCTTT. As protein: CASSIGFGVTEAFF. This chain connects TRBV19 to TRBJ1-1; D remains ambiguous. CDR3 length: 14 residues. CDR1 is LNHDA and CDR2 is SQIVND in the germline V gene (reference sequence). Trimming shortened V by 1 base and J by 5 bases, and 11 bases separated the two germline ends.

The chain uses TRBV6-6 and TRBJ1-2; a possible D gene is TRBD1 (6 bases). The length of the CDR3 is 14 residues. Trimming cost V 6 bases and J 5 bases, with 16 bases left between them. Germline V gene sequence: CDR1 MNHNY, CDR2 SVGAGI (reference sequence). In DNA, the CDR3 is TGTGCCAGCAGCTACCGACAGGTTCAATATGGCTACACCTTC. It encodes CASSYRQVQYGYTF.